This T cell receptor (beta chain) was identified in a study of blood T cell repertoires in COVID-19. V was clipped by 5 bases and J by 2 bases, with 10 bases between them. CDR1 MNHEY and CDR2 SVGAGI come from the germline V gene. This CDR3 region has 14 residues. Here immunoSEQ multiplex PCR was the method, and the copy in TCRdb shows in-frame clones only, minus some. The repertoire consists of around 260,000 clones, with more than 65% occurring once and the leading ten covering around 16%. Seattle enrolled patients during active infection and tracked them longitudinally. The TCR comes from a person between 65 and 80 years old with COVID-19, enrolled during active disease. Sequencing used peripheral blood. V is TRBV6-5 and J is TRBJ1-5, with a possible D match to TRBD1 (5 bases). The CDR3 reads CASSTTTGNQPQHF. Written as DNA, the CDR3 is TGTGCCAGCAGTACCACGACAGGCAATCAGCCCCAGCATTTT.